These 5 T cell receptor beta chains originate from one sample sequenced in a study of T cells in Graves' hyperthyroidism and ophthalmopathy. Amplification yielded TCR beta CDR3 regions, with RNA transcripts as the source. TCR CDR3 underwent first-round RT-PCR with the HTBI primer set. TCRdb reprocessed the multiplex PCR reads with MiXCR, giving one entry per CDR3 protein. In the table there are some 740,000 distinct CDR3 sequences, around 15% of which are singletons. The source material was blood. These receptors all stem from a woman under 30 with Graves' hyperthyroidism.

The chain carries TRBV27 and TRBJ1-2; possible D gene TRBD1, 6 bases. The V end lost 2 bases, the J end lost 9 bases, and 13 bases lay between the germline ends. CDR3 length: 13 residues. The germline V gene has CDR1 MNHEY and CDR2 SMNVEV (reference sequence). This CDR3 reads CASSLKRTASYTF. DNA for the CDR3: TGTGCCAGCAGTTTAAAACGGACAGCGAGCTACACCTTC.

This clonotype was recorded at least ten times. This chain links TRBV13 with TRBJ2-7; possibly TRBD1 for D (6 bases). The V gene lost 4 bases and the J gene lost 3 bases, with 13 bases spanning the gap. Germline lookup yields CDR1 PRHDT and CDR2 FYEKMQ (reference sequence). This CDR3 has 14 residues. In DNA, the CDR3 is TGTGCCAGCAGCTCAGGGGTTCTCTTCTACGAGCAGTACTTC. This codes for CASSSGVLFYEQYF.

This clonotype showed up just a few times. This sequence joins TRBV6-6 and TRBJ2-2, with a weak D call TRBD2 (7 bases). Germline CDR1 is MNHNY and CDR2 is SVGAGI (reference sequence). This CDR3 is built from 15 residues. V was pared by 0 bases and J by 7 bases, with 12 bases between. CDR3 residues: CASSYSPGGYGELFF. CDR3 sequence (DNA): TGTGCCAGCAGTTACTCGCCGGGGGGCTACGGGGAGCTGTTTTTT.

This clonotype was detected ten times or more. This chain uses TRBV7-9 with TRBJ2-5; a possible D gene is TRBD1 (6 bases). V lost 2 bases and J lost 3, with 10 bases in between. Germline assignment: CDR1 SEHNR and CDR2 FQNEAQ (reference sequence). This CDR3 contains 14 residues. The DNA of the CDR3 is TGTGCCAGCAGCTTAAACAGGGAAAAAGAGACCCAGTACTTC. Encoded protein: CASSLNREKETQYF.

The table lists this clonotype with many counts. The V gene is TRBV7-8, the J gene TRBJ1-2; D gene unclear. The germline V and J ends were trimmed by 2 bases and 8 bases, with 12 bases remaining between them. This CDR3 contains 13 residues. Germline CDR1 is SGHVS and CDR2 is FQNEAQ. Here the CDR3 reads CASSLTLPGGYTF. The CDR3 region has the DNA TGTGCCAGCAGCTTAACGTTGCCGGGGGGCTACACCTTC.